This TCR beta chain is drawn from a study of OX40 agonist ivuxolimab in advanced cancers. Turning to the study itself: Earlier anti-PD-1, anti-PD-L1 or anti-CTLA-4 therapy was permitted; less than 50% had received some.

This CDR3 spans 15 amino acids. Germline CDR1 is SGHTS and CDR2 is YDEGEE. Trimming left V 4 bases short and J 1 base short, with 15 bases between. The protocol was immunoSEQ multiplex PCR, while the TCRdb copy is restricted to in-frame clones and leaves out a portion. The sample lists nearly 35,000 clones; 80% to 95% were seen once. The gene calls are TRBV5-8 and TRBJ2-7; D is possibly TRBD1 (7 bases). This TCR came from an adult with an advanced solid tumor such as melanoma, head and neck, liver or kidney cancer. The sequencing here drew on CD4+ or CD8+ T cells sorted from blood, taken in a trial of the OX40 agonist ivuxolimab. CDR3 coding DNA: TGTGCCAGCAGCGGCGGGACAGAGACGTCCTACGAGCAGTACTTC. Amino acids: CASSGGTETSYEQYF.